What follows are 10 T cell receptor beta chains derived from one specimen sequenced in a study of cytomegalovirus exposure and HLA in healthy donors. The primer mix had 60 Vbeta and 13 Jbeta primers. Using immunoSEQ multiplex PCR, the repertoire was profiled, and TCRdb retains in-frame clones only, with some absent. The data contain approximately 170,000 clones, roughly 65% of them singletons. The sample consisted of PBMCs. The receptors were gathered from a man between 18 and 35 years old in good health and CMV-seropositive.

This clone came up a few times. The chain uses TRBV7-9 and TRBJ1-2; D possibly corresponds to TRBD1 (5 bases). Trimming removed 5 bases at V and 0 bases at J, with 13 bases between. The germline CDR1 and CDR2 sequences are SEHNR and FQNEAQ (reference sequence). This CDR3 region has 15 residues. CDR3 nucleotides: TGTGCCAGCAGCCGATCAGGGAAAACTAACTATGGCTACACCTTC. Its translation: CASSRSGKTNYGYTF.

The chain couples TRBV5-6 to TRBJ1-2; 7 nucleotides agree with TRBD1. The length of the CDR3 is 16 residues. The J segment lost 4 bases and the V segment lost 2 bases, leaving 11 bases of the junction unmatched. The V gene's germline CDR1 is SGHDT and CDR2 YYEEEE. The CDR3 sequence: CASSFATGTAAYGYTF. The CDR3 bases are TGTGCCAGCAGCTTTGCAACCGGGACAGCAGCCTATGGCTACACCTTC. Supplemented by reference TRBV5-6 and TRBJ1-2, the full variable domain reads DAGVTQSPTHLIKTRGQQVTLRCSPKSGHDTVSWYQQALGQGPQFIFQYYEEEERQRGNFPDRFSGHQFPNYSSELNVNALLLGDSALYLCASSFATGTAAYGYTFGSGTRLTVV.

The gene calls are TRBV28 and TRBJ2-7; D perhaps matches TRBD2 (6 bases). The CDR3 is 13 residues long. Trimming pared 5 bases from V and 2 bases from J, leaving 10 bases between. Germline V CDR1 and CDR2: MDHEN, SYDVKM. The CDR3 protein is CASSRGGTYEQYV. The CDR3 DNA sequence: TGTGCCAGCAGTAGGGGAGGAACCTACGAGCAGTACGTC.

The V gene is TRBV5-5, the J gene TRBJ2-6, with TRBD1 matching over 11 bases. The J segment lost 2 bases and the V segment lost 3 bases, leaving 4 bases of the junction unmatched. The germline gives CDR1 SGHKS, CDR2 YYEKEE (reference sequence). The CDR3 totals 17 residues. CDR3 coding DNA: TGTGCCAGCAGCTCGGAGGGACAGGGGGCTGGGGCCAACGTCCTGACTTTC. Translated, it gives CASSSEGQGAGANVLTF.

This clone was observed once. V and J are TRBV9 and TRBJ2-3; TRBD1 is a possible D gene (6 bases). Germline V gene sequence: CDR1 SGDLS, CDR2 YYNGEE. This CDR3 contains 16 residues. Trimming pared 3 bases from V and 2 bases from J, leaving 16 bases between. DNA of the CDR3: TGTGCCAGCAGCGAGTTGTATAGGGGGACCACAGATACGCAGTATTTT. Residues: CASSELYRGTTDTQYF.

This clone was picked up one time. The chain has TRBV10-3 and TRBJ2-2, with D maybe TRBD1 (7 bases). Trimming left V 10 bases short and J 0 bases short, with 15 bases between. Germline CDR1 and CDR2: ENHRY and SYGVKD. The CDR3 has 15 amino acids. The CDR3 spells CATKGGTANTGELFF. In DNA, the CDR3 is TGTGCCACTAAGGGCGGGACAGCGAACACCGGGGAGCTGTTTTTT.

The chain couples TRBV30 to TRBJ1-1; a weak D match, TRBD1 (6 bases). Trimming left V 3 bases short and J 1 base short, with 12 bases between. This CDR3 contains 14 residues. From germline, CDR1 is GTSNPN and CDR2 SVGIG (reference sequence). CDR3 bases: TGTGCCTGGAGCTTGACAGGATCGAACACTGAAGCTTTCTTT. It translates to CAWSLTGSNTEAFF.

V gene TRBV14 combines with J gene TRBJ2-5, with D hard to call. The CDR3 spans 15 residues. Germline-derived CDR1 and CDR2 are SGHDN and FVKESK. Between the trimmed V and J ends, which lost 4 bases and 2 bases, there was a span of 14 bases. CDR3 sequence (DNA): TGTGCCAGCAGCCCAAGTGAGGCGGAACAAGAGACCCAGTACTTC. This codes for CASSPSEAEQETQYF.

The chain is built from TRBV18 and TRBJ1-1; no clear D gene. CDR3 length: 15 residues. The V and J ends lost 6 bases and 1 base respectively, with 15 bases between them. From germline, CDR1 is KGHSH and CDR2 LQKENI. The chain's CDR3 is CASSHEPFPNTEAFF. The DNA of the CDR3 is TGTGCCAGCTCGCACGAGCCATTTCCGAACACTGAAGCTTTCTTT.

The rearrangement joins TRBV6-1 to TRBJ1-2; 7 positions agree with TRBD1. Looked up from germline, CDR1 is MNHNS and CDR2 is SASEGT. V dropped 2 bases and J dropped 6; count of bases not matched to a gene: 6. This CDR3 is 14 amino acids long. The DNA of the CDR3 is TGTGCCAGCAGTGAATCGGCAGGGGGAGATGGCTACACCTTC. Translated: CASSESAGGDGYTF.